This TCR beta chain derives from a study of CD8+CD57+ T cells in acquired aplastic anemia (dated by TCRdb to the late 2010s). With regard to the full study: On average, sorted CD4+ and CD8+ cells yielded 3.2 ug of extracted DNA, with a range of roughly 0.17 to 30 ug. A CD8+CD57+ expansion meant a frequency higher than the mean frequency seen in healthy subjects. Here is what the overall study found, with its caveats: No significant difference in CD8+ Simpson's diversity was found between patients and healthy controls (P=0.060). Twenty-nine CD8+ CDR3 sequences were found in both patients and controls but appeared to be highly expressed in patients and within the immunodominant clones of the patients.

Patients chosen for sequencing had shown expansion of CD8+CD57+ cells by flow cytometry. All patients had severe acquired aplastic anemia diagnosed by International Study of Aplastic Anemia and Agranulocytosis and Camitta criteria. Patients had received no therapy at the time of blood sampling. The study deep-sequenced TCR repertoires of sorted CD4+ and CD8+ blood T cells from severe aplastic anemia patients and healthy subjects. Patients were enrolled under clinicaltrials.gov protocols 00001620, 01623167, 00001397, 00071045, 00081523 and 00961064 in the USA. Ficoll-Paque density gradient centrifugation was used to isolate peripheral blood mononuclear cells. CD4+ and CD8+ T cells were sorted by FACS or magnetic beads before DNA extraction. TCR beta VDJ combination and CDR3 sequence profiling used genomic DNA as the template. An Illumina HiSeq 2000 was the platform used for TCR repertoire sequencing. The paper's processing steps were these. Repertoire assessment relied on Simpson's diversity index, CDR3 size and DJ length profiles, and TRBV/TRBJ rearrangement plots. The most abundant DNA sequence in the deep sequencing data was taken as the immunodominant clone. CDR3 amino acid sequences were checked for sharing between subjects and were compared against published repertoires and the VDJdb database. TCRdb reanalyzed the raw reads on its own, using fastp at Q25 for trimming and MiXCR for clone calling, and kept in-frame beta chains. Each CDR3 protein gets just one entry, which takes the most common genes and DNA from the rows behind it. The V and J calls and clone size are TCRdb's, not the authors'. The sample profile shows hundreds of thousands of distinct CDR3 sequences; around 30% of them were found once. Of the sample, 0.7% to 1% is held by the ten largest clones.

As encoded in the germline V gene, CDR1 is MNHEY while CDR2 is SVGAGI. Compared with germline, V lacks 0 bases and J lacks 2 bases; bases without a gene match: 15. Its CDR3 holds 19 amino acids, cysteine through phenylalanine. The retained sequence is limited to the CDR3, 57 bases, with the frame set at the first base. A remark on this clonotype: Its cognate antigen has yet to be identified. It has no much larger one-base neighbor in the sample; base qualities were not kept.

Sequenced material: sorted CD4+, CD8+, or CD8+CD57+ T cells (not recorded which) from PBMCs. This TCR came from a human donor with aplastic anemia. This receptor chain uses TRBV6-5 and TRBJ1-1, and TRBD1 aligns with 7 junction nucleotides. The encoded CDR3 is CASSYSIVQGKGLNTEAFF. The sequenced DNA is TGTGCCAGCAGTTACTCGATCGTACAGGGGAAGGGTCTTAACACTGAAGCTTTCTTT.